This T cell receptor (beta chain) was obtained from a study of blood T cells in healthy people across ages. This clonotype was recorded at least ten times. Antigen unknown. General study points: It was the long-lived donors that had more naive CD4+ cells and higher diversity than aged donors.

With a J-beta primer mix and a sample-barcoded 5' primer, a second PCR ran about 6 to 11 cycles. Every cDNA molecule carried a tag from a template-switch adaptor bearing 12 random nucleotides. Every sample produced at least 2.5 million CDR3-containing paired-end reads. In TCRdb, the 5' RACE reads were re-called with MiXCR into one record per CDR3 protein. The repertoire holds some 790,000 distinct CDR3 sequences, with around 26% as singletons. Each donor's blood draw was around 9.1 milliliters of peripheral blood. The CDR3 is 13 residues long. The V end lost 6 bases, the J end lost 3 bases, and 6 bases lay between the germline ends. Germline CDR1 reads SEHNR; CDR2 reads FQNEAQ (reference sequence).

This TCR derives from an elderly woman in good health. The sample consisted of blood. The chain links TRBV7-9 to TRBJ2-6; a possible D gene is TRBD1 (6 bases). CDR3 sequence reads: CASRQGGANVLTF. DNA of the CDR3: TGTGCCAGCAGACAGGGTGGGGCCAACGTCCTGACTTTC.